Below, one TCR beta chain is given with its context. Its antigen is unknown. Reverse transcription of extracted RNA yielded cDNA, which provided the sequencing template. Some clones are missing from TCRdb's copy, which holds only in-frame ones; the method was immunoSEQ multiplex PCR. The repertoire includes about 64,000 clones, roughly two fifths of them detected once, and roughly half sits in the top ten. This sample was taken from a study of CD8+ T cells in alopecia areata. Study-wide points: Sequencing of scalp tissue also captures the resident alphabeta T cells of normal skin.

V was trimmed by 4 bases and J by 7 bases, leaving 14 bases between them. This CDR3 contains 13 residues. The germline V gene encodes CDR1 SGHDN and CDR2 FVKESK. PBMCs served as the source from which CD4+ and CD8+ T cells were sorted. Sequenced: NKG2D-low CD8+ T cells sorted from blood. This TCR came from a human donor with alopecia areata. V gene TRBV14 combines with J gene TRBJ2-7; D is possibly TRBD2 (5 bases). CDR3 loop: CASSLPGSDEQYF. In DNA form, the CDR3 reads TGTGCCAGCAGCCTCCCGGGGTCCGATGAGCAGTACTTC.